This T cell receptor (beta chain) was found in a study of shared clonotypes between healthy human individuals. The repertoire was sequenced with immunoSEQ multiplex PCR; TCRdb's copy has only in-frame clones and lacks some. Altogether about 690,000 clones are present, about 92% being singletons, with the ten largest covering about 33%. Germline V CDR1 and CDR2: MDHEN, SYDVKM. V lost 5 bases, J lost 1 base, and 11 bases lay in between. This CDR3 has 14 amino acids. This clone turned up a few times. Antigen: not known. This specimen includes other DNA sequences encoding the same CDR3. Study-level results: Naive subsets generally exceeded memory subsets in estimated richness. Clonotype sharing across a few donors was observed for around 5% of naive CD4 clonotypes.

This TCR derives from a man aged 18-30 years in good health. Some clones in this sample may be carry-over from other donors' samples. This chain joins TRBV28 and TRBJ1-1; D is undetermined. Sequences were obtained from memory CD8+ T cells from PBMCs. As to subset: CD45RO+ cells pooled with CCR7-negative TemRA cells. CDR3 loop: CASSLRGENTEAFF. The CDR3 DNA reads as TGTGCCAGCAGTCTCAGAGGTGAGAACACTGAAGCTTTCTTT.